This T cell receptor beta chain emerged from a study of shared clonotypes between healthy human individuals. The CDR3 length is 16 residues. Trimming cost V 5 bases and J 8 bases; bases outside gene matches: 16. Germline assignment: CDR1 SEHNR and CDR2 FQNEAQ (reference sequence). This clone has just a few counts. Roughly 27,000 T cell genomes, or approximately 270 ng DNA, went into replicate PCRs of unsorted PBMC. Study processing details: Filtering of immunoSEQ junctional sequences could not match full-length read filtering. TCRdb keeps only in-frame clones here, not all; method: immunoSEQ multiplex PCR. V and J calls and clone size are those listed in that table; D and trimming were worked out from the DNA. The top ten hold 10% to 15% of the sample, which has hundreds of thousands of clones, 76% seen once.

The source of this sequence is a woman in her 40s in good health. Some clones in this sample may be carry-over from other donors' samples. The V call is TRBV7-9, the J call TRBJ2-3; TRBD2 aligns across 7 bases. Sequenced sample: PBMCs. CDR3 coding DNA: TGTGCCAGCAGCCCCTGGGGAGGGGCTAATCTAGGTACGCAGTATTTT. Protein product: CASSPWGGANLGTQYF.